The entry that follows covers one TCR beta chain sequence. This specimen belongs to a study of blood T cell repertoires in COVID-19. Study at large: Sample material is recorded as cDNA or gDNA derived from T cells, B-cell-depleted T cells, or PBMCs.

The protocol was immunoSEQ multiplex PCR, while the TCRdb copy is restricted to in-frame clones and leaves out a portion. Here the sample spans about 120,000 clones, about 89% being singletons. Seattle researchers signed up patients amid active infection and tracked them longitudinally. The sequenced material came from peripheral blood. The sequence came from a man aged 55-75 years with COVID-19, enrolled during active disease.

The CDR3, as DNA: TGTGCCAGCAGCCCAGGGGACATGGATAATTCACCCCTCCACTTT. Translation gives CASSPGDMDNSPLHF. V and J are TRBV9 and TRBJ1-6; the D gene is possibly TRBD1 (6 bases). Germline loops: CDR1 SGDLS, CDR2 YYNGEE. The CDR3 extends over 15 amino acids. V dropped 4 bases and J dropped 5 bases, with 13 bases sitting between them. The full variable domain, its missing parts supplied by reference TRBV9 and TRBJ1-6, is DSGVTQTPKHLITATGQRVTLRCSPRSGDLSVYWYQQSLDQGLQFLIQYYNGEERAKGNILERFSAQQFPDLHSELNLSSLELGDSALYFCASSPGDMDNSPLHFGNGTRLTVT.